The 17 T cell receptor beta chains below all came from one sample that was sequenced in a study of blood T cells in healthy people across ages. The second PCR ran about 6 to 12 cycles with a sample-barcoded 5' primer and J-beta primers. Each CDR3 protein gets one entry after TCRdb re-called the 5' RACE reads with MiXCR. Among 650,000 to 1,000,000 distinct CDR3 sequences listed, about 45% were seen once. Specimen: blood. The receptors shown here come from an elderly man in good health.

The chain uses TRBV6-1 and TRBJ2-5; a possible D gene is TRBD2 (6 bases). TRBJ2-7 explains the end of the DNA better; the J call may be wrong. Germline assignment: CDR1 MNHNS and CDR2 SASEGT. The length of the CDR3 is 19 residues. The chain's CDR3 is CASPVRGGRVAGLLDEQYF. The CDR3 coding sequence is TGTGCCAGCCCCGTAAGAGGTGGGCGTGTGGCGGGATTACTAGACGAGCAGTACTTC.

The rearrangement uses TRBV5-1 and TRBJ1-1; D is unclear. Trimming cost V 7 bases and J 5 bases, with 15 bases left between them. The CDR3 spans 13 residues. Looked up from germline, CDR1 is SGHRS and CDR2 is YFSETQ. The CDR3: CASRISSGTEAFF. CDR3 bases: TGCGCCAGCCGCATTTCGTCGGGGACTGAAGCTTTCTTT.

Concerning this clonotype: Compared with germline, one end of the junction differs, possibly owing to a read error. The V gene is TRBV12-3 or TRBV12-4, the J gene TRBJ2-3, with D perhaps matching TRBD2 (6 bases). The CDR3 sequence is 16 residues long. The chain's CDR3 is CASSLTRSYSTDMQYF. The CDR3 region has the DNA TGTGCCAGCAGTTTGACTAGAAGTTACAGCACAGATATGCAGTATTTT.

CDR3 nucleotides: TGTGCCAGCAGCTTAAGGGCCGGGACTAGCCAATCCGAGCAGTACTTC. Protein: CASSLRAGTSQSEQYF. The rearrangement uses TRBV7-2 and TRBJ2-7; 9 positions match TRBD2. CDR1 and CDR2 from the germline V gene are SGHTA and FQGNSA. CDR3 length: 16 amino acids. V lost 2 bases to trimming and J lost 6 bases; unmatched junction nucleotides: 11.

This clonotype was observed a handful of times. The chain links TRBV28 to TRBJ1-6, with a possible D match to TRBD1 (6 bases). Germline V gives CDR1 MDHEN, CDR2 SYDVKM. The CDR3 consists of 14 residues. V was trimmed by 3 bases and J by 6 bases, leaving 9 bases between them. The CDR3 DNA reads TGTGCCAGCAGTTTTGGGGGGGCTAATTCACCCCTCCACTTT. Translating gives CASSFGGANSPLHF.

This chain joins TRBV5-1 and TRBJ2-1; D gene unclear. V was clipped by 3 bases and J by 4 bases, with 14 bases between them. The CDR3 is made up of 15 amino acids. The germline CDR1 and CDR2 sequences are SGHRS and YFSETQ. DNA of the CDR3: TGCGCCAGCAGCTCCGCGGCAGTAGGGTACAATGAGCAGTTCTTC. Protein product: CASSSAAVGYNEQFF.

This clonotype showed up just a few times. V and J are TRBV7-3 and TRBJ2-3; D is undetermined. The length of the CDR3 is 12 residues. V shed 2 bases and J shed 8 bases, with 8 bases lying between them. Germline assignment: CDR1 SGHTA and CDR2 FQGTGA. CDR3 in amino acids: CASSLGVGTQYF. CDR3 bases: TGTGCCAGCAGCTTAGGTGTCGGTACGCAGTATTTT. Looking up the rest from reference TRBV7-3 and TRBJ2-3 gives the full variable domain: GAGVSQTPSNKVTEKGKYVELRCDPISGHTALYWYRQSLGQGPEFLIYFQGTGAADDSGLPNDRFFAVRPEGSVSTLKIQRTERGDSAVYLCASSLGVGTQYFGPGTRLTVL.

Concerning this clonotype itself: Just one base apart from a much larger clone, this may be a read error. The chain has TRBV9 and TRBJ2-4; TRBD1 agrees at 9 bases. TRBJ2-5 explains the end of the DNA better; the J call may be wrong. The germline gives CDR1 SGDLS, CDR2 YYNGEE. CDR3 length: 14 amino acids. The CDR3 DNA reads TGTGCCAGCAGCGTAGAGGGACAGGGACAGACCCAGTACTTC. It yields the protein CASSVEGQGQTQYF.

This clonotype came up many times. The chain carries TRBV10-3 and TRBJ1-2, with D maybe TRBD1 (5 bases). The germline V and J ends were trimmed by 7 bases and 6 bases, with 24 bases remaining between them. This CDR3 region has 16 residues. CDR1 and CDR2 (germline): ENHRY, SYGVKD. For the CDR3, the DNA is TGTGCCATCACAACTGGGGCTGGCCTGGTGAACAATGGCTACACCTTC. Its protein product is CAITTGAGLVNNGYTF.

The J gene is TRBJ2-5, the V gene TRBV5-1; 12 bases fit TRBD1. The assigned J gene may be wrong: the sequence end matches TRBJ2-7 better. The CDR3 extends over 17 amino acids. CDR1 is SGHRS and CDR2 is YFSETQ in the germline V gene. The CDR3 DNA sequence: TGCGCCAGCAGCTCGGACCCAGCGGGACAGGGGGCCGACGAGCAGTACTTC. Encoded protein: CASSSDPAGQGADEQYF.

This rearrangement joins TRBV29-1 to TRBJ2-5; D is undetermined. The germline V gene encodes CDR1 SQVTM and CDR2 ANQGSEA. Trimming removed 2 bases from V and 5 bases from J, with 3 bases in between. The CDR3 runs 10 residues. The CDR3 here is CSVELETQYF. As DNA, the CDR3 is TGCAGCGTTGAACTGGAGACCCAGTACTTC.

This clonotype was counted only a few times. The rearrangement links TRBV12-3 or TRBV12-4 to TRBJ1-2; TRBD1 matches at 9 bases. The CDR3 consists of 16 residues. Trimming at V came to 0 bases and at J to 3 bases, leaving 5 bases not matched to a gene. The CDR3, as DNA: TGTGCCAGCAGTTTAGCGCGGGGACAGGGCCACTATGGCTACACCTTC. It yields the protein CASSLARGQGHYGYTF.

The chain joins TRBV5-1 to TRBJ2-4; 9 bases align to TRBD1. The J call is in doubt because the DNA end fits TRBJ2-7 better. The CDR3 loop spans 15 amino acids. Germline CDR1 and CDR2: SGHRS and YFSETQ. For the CDR3, the DNA is TGCGCCAGCAGCCCGACCGGGACAGGGTTTGCCGAGCAGTACTTC. Protein sequence: CASSPTGTGFAEQYF.

The chain carries TRBV9 and TRBJ2-1, with D unresolved. The V and J ends lost 0 bases and 4 bases respectively, with 8 bases between them. CDR3 length: 14 residues. Looked up from germline, CDR1 is SGDLS and CDR2 is YYNGEE. The CDR3 DNA reads as TGTGCCAGCAGCGTAGCTTACGGGTACAATGAGCAGTTCTTC. This gives the protein CASSVAYGYNEQFF.

The chain has TRBV7-8 and TRBJ2-1; D is unresolved. This CDR3 spans 17 amino acids. The germline V and J ends were trimmed by 5 bases and 3 bases, with 20 bases remaining between them. Germline CDR1 reads SGHVS; CDR2 reads FQNEAQ. Here the CDR3 DNA reads TGTGCCAGCAGCCGTGGCCCCGGTCAGAATATCTACAATGAGCAGTTCTTC. As protein: CASSRGPGQNIYNEQFF.

The chain uses TRBV5-1 and TRBJ2-6; the match to TRBD1 covers 9 bases. The CDR3 is made up of 17 amino acids. CDR1 is SGHRS, CDR2 YFSETQ, per germline. V was clipped by 2 bases and J by 4 bases; unmatched bases: 7. CDR3 bases: TGCGCCAGCAGCTTCGGGACAGGGCCGATGGGGGCCAACGTCCTGACTTTC. Amino acid sequence: CASSFGTGPMGANVLTF.

This chain links TRBV14 with TRBJ2-1; 9 bases agree with TRBD2. This CDR3 spans 14 amino acids. V was clipped by 11 bases and J by 6 bases; unmatched bases: 11. Germline-derived CDR1 and CDR2 are SGHDN and FVKESK. CDR3 residues: CARHSGSMVNEQFF. CDR3 sequence (DNA): TGTGCCCGTCATAGCGGGAGTATGGTCAATGAGCAGTTCTTC.